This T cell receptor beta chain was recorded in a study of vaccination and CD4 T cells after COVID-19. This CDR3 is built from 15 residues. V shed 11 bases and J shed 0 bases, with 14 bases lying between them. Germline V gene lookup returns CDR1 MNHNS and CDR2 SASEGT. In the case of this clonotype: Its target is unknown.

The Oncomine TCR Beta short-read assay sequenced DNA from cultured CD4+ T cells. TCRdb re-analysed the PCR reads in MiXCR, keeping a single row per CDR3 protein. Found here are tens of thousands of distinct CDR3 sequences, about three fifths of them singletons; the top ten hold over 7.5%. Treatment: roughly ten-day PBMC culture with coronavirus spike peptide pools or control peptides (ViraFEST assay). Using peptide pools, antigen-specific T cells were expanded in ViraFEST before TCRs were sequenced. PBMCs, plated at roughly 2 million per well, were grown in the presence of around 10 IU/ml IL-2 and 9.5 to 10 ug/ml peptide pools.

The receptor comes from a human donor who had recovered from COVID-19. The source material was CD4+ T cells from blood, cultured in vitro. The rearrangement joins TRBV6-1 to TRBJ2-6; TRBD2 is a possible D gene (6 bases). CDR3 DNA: TGTGCCTGGGGGGAGGTTACCTCTGGGGCCAACGTCCTGACTTTC. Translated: CAWGEVTSGANVLTF.